The text below deals with one TCR beta chain. The data were taken from a study of cytomegalovirus exposure and HLA in healthy donors. Per germline, CDR1 MNHEY and CDR2 SVGAGI. CDR3 length equals 13 residues. V was shortened by 6 bases and J by 7 bases, with 16 bases between the two germline ends. PCR employed 60 Vbeta and 13 Jbeta primers. Profiled with immunoSEQ multiplex PCR; TCRdb holds only in-frame clones, not every one. The data show nearly 110,000 clones, with roughly 80% seen just once and around 2.5% held by the top ten. The V and J genes are TRBV6-5 and TRBJ2-7; possibly TRBD1 for D (6 bases). The source material was PBMCs. The TCR originated in a man between 40 and 49 years old in good health and CMV-seronegative. This CDR3 reads CASRPQTGREQYF. The CDR3 nucleotides are TGTGCCAGCAGACCTCAGACAGGACGGGAGCAGTACTTC.